This T cell receptor (beta chain) was found in a study of blood T cell repertoires in COVID-19. About the study: Sources were T cells, B-cell-depleted T cells, or PBMCs; the material itself was cDNA or gDNA.

The CDR3 runs 12 residues. V was shortened by 5 bases and J by 5 bases, with 9 bases between the two germline ends. The repertoire was sequenced with immunoSEQ multiplex PCR; TCRdb's copy has only in-frame clones and lacks some. The table records 90,000 to 120,000 clones, 89% of them present only once. The receptor comes from a man aged 40-49 years with active or convalescent COVID-19. The V gene is TRBV12-3 or TRBV12-4, the J gene TRBJ1-2, with D unresolved. The material sequenced was peripheral blood. The CDR3 bases are TGTGCCAGCAGTCAAGGGAGATATGGCTACACCTTC. Translated: CASSQGRYGYTF.